The table lists the clone carrying this TCR beta chain with many counts. Its antigen is unidentified. A TCRbeta library incorporating unique molecular identifiers was prepared. MiXCR, applied by TCRdb to the PCR reads, yields one record per CDR3 protein. The sample includes 25,000 to 30,000 distinct CDR3 sequences, 5.5% to 7.5% of them seen just once. The sample is drawn from a study of T-cell reconstitution after alpha-beta-depleted transplantation in children. The CDR3 has 14 amino acids. CDR1 is MGHRA, CDR2 YSYEKL, per germline. Trimming at V came to 1 base and at J to 4 bases, leaving 3 bases not matched to a gene. Regarding the study as a whole: The high TCRbeta diversity at day 60 in some patients came from surviving recipient T cells and thymic progenitors. The main origin of T-cell counts and diversity one year after transplant was newly produced T cells. Several hundred expanded graft clones reportedly supplied alpha-beta T cells about two months after transplant.

The chain recombines TRBV4-1 with TRBJ1-1; 7 bases are shared with TRBD1. This TCR came from a male patient between 10 and 17 years old who had a stem cell transplant for acute myeloid leukemia, so the T cells may come from the graft donor. The material sequenced was PBMCs, mostly from graft donor cells, taken 180 days after TCRalphabeta/CD19-depleted stem cell transplant. CDR3 protein: CASSQAGGSTEAFF. The CDR3 DNA reads as TGCGCCAGCAGCCAAGCAGGGGGGAGCACTGAAGCTTTCTTT.